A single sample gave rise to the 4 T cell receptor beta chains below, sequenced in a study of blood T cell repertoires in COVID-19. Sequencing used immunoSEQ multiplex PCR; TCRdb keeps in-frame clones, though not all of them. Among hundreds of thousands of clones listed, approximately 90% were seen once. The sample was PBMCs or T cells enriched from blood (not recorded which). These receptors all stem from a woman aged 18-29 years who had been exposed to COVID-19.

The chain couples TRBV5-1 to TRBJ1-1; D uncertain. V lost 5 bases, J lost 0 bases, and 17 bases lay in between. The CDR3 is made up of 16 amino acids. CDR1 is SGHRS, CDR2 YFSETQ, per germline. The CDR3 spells CASRPQQNQMNTEAFF. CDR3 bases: TGCGCCAGCAGACCTCAACAAAACCAAATGAACACTGAAGCTTTCTTT.

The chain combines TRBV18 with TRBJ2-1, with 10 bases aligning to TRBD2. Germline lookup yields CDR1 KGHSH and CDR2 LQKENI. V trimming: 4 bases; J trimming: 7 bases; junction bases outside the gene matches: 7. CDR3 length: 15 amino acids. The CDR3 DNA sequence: TGTGCCAGCTCACAGACTAGCGGGTTGAGTAATGAGCAGTTCTTC. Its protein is CASSQTSGLSNEQFF.

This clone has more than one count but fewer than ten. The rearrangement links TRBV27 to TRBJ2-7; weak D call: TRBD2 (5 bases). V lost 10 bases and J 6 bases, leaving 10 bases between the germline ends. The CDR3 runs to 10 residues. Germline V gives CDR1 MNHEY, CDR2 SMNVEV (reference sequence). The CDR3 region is CATRDGEQYF. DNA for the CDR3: TGTGCCACCCGGGATGGCGAGCAGTACTTC.

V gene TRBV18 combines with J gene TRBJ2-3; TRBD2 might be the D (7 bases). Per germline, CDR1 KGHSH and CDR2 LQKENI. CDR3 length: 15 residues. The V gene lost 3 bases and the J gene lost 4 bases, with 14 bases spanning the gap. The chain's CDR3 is CASSPPGGHSDTQYF. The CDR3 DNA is TGTGCCAGCTCACCCCCCGGGGGGCACTCAGATACGCAGTATTTT.